This entry is about one T cell receptor (beta chain). The antigen is undetermined. Trimming removed 1 base at V and 7 bases at J, with 8 bases between. The CDR3 totals 13 residues. Germline V gene data show CDR1 as SGHNT and CDR2 as YYREEE (reference sequence). Only in-frame clones appear in the TCRdb table, and some are missing; sequencing was by immunoSEQ multiplex PCR. The sample carries 30,000 to 35,000 clones, about 92% recorded once. The data were obtained in a study of T cells in localized non-small cell lung cancer. Study-level results: Adjacent lung held a median roughly 54 of the top 100 tumor clones. Clonality of T cells reached its maximum in uninvolved adjacent lung, surpassing tumor. Heterogeneity stays possible, as sequencing covered only one tumor region.

The sample was peripheral blood, taken before any cancer treatment. The chain employs TRBV5-4 and TRBJ1-4; D not certain. The clonotype comes from a female donor over 55 with stage I lung adenocarcinoma. The CDR3: CASSLSSTEKLFF. The CDR3, as DNA: TGTGCCAGCAGCTTGTCCAGTACTGAAAAACTGTTTTTT.